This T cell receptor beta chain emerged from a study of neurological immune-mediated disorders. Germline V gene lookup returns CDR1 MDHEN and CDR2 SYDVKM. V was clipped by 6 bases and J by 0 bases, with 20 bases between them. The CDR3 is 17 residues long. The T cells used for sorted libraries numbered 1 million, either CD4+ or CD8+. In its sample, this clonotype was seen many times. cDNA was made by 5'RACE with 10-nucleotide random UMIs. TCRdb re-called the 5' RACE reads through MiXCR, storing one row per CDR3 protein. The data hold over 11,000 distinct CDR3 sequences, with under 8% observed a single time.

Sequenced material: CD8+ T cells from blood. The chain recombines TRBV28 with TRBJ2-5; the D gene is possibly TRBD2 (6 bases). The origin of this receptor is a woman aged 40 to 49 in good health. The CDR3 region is CASSLRSGRPYQETQYF. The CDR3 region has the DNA TGTGCCAGCAGCCTAAGGTCTGGGAGGCCGTACCAAGAGACCCAGTACTTC.